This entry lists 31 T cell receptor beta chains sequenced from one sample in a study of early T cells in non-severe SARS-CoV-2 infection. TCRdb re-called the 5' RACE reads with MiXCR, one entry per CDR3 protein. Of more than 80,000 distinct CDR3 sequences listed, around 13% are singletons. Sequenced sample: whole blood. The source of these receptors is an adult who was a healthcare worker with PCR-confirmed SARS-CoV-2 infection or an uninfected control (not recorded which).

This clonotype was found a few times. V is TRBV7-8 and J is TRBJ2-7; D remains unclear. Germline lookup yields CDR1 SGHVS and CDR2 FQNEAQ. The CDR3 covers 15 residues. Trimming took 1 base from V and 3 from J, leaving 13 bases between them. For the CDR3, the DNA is TGTGCCAGCAGCTTAGGGGCAGGTTCTTACTACGAGCAGTACTTC. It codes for CASSLGAGSYYEQYF.

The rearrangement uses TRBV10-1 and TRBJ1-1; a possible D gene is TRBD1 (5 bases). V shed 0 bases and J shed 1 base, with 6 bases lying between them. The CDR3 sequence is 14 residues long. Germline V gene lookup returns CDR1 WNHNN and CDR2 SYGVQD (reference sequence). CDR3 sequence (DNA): TGCGCCAGCAGTGAGTCGGGGGAGAACACTGAAGCTTTCTTT. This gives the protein CASSESGENTEAFF.

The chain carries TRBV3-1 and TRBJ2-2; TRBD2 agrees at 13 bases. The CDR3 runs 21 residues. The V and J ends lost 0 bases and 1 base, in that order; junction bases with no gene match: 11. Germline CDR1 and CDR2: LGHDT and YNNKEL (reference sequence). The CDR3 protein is CASSQDGWTSGGSVNTGELFF. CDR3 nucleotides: TGTGCCAGCAGCCAAGATGGGTGGACTAGCGGGGGTTCCGTGAACACCGGGGAGCTGTTTTTT.

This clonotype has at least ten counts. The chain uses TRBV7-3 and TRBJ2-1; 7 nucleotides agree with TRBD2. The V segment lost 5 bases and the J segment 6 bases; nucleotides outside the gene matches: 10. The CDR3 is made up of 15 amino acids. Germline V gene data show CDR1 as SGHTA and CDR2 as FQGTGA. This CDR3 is CASSPGLGRANEQFF. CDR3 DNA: TGTGCCAGCAGCCCAGGACTAGGAAGGGCCAATGAGCAGTTCTTC.

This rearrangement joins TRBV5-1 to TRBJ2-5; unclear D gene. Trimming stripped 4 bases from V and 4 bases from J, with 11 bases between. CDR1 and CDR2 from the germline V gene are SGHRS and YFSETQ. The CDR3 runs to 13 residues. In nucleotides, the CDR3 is TGCGCCAGCAGCCCGAACTTCGGAGAGACCCAGTACTTC. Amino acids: CASSPNFGETQYF.

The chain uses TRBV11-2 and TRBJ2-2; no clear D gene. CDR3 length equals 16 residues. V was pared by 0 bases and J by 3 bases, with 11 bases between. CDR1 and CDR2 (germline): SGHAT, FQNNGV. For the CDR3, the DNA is TGTGCCAGCAGCTTAGATGGCCGCGGTTACACCGGGGAGCTGTTTTTT. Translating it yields CASSLDGRGYTGELFF. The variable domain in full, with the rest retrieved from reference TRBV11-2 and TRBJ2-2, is EAGVAQSPRYKIIEKRQSVAFWCNPISGHATLYWYQQILGQGPKLLIQFQNNGVVDDSQLPKDRFSAERLKGVDSTLKIQPAKLEDSAVYLCASSLDGRGYTGELFFGEGSRLTVL.

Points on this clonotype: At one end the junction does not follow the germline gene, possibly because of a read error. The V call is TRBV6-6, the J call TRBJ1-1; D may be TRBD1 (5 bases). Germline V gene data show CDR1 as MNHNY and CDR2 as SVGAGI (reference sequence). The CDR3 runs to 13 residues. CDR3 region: CVSSPQGNTEAFF. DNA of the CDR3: TGTGTCAGCAGCCCTCAGGGCAACACTGAAGCTTTCTTT.

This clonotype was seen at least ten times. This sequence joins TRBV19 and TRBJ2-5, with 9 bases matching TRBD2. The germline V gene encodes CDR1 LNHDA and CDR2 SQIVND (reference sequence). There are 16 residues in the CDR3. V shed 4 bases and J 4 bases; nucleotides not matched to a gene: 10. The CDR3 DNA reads TGTGCCAGTAGTACCCAACCGGGACTAGCAGGAGAGACCCAGTACTTC. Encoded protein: CASSTQPGLAGETQYF.

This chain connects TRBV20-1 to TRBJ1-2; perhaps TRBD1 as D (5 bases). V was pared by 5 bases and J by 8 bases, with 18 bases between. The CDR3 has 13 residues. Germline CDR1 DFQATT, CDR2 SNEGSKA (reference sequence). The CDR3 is CSAGGLRARGYTF. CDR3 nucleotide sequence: TGCAGTGCTGGGGGACTCCGGGCCCGCGGCTACACCTTC.

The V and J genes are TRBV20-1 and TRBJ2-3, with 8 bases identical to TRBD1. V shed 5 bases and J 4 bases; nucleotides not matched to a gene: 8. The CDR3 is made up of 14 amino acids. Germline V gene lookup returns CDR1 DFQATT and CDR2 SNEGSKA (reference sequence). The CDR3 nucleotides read TGCAGTGCTTTACAGGGGGAGAGGGCAGATACGCAGTATTTT. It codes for CSALQGERADTQYF.

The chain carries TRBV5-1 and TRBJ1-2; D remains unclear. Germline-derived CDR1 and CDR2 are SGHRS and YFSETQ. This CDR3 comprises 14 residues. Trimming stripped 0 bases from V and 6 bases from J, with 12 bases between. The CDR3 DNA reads TGCGCCAGCAGCTTGGAAAACCCTAGGGATGGCTACACCTTC. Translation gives CASSLENPRDGYTF. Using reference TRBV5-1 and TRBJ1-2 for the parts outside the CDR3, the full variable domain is KAGVTQTPRYLIKTRGQQVTLSCSPISGHRSVSWYQQTPGQGLQFLFEYFSETQRNKGNFPGRFSGRQFSNSRSEMNVSTLELGDSALYLCASSLENPRDGYTFGSGTRLTVV.

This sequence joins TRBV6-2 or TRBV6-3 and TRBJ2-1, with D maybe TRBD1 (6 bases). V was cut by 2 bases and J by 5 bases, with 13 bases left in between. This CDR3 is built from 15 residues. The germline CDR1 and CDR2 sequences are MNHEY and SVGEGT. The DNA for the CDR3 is TGTGCCAGCAGTTACGTCTGGCAGGGGCACAATGAGCAGTTCTTC. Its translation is CASSYVWQGHNEQFF.

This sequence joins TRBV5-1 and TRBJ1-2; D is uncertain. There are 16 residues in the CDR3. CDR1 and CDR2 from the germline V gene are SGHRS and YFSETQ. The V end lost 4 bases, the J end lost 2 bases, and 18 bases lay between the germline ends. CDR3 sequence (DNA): TGCGCCAGCAGCCCTGGAGACCTACCCCTGAACTATGGCTACACCTTC. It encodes CASSPGDLPLNYGYTF.

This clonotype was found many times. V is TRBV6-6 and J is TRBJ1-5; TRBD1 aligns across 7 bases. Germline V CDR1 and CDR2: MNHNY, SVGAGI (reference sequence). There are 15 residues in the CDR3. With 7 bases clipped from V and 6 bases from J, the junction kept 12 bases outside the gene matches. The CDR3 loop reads CASTPGGEVGQPQHF. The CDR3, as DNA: TGTGCCAGCACCCCAGGGGGGGAGGTCGGTCAGCCCCAGCATTTT.

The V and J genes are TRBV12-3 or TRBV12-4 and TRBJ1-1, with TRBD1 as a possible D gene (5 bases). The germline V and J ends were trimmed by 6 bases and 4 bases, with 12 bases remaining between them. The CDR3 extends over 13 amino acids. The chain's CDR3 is CASRLGGGTEAFF. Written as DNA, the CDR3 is TGTGCCAGCAGGTTGGGCGGGGGCACTGAAGCTTTCTTT.

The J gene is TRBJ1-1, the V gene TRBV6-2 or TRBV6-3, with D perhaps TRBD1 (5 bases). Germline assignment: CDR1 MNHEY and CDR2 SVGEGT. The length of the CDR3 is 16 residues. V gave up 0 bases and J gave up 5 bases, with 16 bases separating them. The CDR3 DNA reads TGTGCCAGCAGTTACTCGTATTTCGGAGGGGAAACTGAAGCTTTCTTT. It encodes CASSYSYFGGETEAFF.

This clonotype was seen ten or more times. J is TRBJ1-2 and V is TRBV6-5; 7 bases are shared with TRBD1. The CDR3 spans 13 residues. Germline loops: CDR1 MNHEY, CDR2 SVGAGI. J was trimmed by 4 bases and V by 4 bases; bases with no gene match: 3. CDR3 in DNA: TGTGCCAGCAGTTCACAGGGGCCCTATGGCTACACCTTC. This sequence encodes CASSSQGPYGYTF.

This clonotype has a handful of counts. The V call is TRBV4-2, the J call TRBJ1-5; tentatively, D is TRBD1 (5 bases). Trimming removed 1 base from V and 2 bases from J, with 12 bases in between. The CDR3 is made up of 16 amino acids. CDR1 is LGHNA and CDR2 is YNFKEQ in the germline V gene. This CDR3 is CASSQVTGGGNQPQHF. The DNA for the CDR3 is TGTGCCAGCAGCCAAGTGACTGGGGGAGGCAATCAGCCCCAGCATTTT.

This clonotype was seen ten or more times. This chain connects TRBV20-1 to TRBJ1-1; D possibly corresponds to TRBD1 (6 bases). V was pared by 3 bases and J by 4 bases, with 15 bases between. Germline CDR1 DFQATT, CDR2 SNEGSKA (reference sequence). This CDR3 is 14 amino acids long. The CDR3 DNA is TGCAGTGCTAGGGACAGCGGAAAATTCACTGAAGCTTTCTTT. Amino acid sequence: CSARDSGKFTEAFF.

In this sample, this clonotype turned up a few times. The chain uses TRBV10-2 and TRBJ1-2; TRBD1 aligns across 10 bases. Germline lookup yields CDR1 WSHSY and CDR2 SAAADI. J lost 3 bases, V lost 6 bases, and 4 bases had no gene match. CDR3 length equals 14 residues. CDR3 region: CASSEGQGYYGYTF. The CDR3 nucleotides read TGCGCCAGCAGCGAGGGACAGGGGTACTATGGCTACACCTTC.

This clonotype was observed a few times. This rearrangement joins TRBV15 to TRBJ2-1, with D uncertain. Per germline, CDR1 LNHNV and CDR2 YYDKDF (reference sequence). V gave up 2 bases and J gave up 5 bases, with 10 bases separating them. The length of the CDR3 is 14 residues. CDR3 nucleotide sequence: TGTGCCACCAGCAGACAAGTCCGGGACAATGAGCAGTTCTTC. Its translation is CATSRQVRDNEQFF.

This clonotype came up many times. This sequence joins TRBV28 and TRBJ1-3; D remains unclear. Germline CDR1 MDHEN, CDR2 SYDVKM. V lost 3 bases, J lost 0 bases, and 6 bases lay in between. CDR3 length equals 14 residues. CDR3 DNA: TGTGCCAGCAGTTTCATGAGCTCTGGAAACACCATATATTTT. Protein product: CASSFMSSGNTIYF.

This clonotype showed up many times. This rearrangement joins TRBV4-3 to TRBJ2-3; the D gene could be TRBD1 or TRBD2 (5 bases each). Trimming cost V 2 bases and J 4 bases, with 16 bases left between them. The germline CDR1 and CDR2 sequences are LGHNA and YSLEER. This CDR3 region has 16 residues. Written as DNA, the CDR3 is TGCGCCAGCAGCCAACTAGATCGGGACGCGGCAGATACGCAGTATTTT. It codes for CASSQLDRDAADTQYF.

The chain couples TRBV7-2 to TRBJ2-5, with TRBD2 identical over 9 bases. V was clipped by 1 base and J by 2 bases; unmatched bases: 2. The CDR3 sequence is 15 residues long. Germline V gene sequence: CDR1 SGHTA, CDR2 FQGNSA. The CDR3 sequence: CASSLGGGVQETQYF. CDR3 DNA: TGTGCCAGCAGCTTAGGCGGGGGGGTTCAAGAGACCCAGTACTTC.

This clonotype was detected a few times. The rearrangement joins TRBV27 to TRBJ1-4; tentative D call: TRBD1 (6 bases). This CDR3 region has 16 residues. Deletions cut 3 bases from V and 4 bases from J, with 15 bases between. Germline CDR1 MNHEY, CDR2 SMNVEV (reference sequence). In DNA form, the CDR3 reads TGTGCCAGCAGTTTGGTCCCGGGACACATTAATGAAAAACTGTTTTTT. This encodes CASSLVPGHINEKLFF.

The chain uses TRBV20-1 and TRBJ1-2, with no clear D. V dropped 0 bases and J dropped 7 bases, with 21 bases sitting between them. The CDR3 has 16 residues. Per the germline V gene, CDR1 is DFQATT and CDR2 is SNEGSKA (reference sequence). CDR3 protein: CSARDPMAPAGGGYTF. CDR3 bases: TGCAGTGCTAGAGATCCGATGGCCCCTGCGGGTGGTGGCTACACCTTC.

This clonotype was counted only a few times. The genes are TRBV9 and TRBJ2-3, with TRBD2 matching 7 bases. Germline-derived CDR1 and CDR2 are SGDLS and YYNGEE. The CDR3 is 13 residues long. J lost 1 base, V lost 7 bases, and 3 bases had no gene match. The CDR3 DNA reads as TGTGCCAGCGCGGGGGACGGCACAGATACGCAGTATTTT. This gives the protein CASAGDGTDTQYF.

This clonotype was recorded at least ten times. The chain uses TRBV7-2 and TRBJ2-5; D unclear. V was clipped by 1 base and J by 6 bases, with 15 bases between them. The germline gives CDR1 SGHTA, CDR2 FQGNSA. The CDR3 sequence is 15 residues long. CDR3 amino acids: CASSLVTVVPKTQYF. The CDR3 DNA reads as TGTGCCAGCAGCTTAGTTACTGTAGTACCCAAGACCCAGTACTTC.

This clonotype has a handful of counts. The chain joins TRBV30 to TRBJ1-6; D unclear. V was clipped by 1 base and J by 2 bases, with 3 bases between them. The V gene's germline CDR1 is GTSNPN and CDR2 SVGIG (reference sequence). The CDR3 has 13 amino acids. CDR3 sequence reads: CAWSGAYNSPLHF. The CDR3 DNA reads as TGTGCCTGGAGTGGGGCCTATAATTCACCCCTCCACTTT.

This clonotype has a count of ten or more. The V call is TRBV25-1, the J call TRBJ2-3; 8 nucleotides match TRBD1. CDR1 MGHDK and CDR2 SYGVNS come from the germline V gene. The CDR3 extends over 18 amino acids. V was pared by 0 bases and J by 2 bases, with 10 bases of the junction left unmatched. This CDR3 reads CASSEYAGGPGSTDTQYF. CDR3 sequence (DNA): TGTGCCAGCAGTGAATATGCAGGGGGCCCGGGGTCCACAGATACGCAGTATTTT. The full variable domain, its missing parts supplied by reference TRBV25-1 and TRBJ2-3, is EADIYQTPRYLVIGTGKKITLECSQTMGHDKMYWYQQDPGMELHLIHYSYGVNSTEKGDLSSESTVSRIRTEHFPLTLESARPSHTSQYLCASSEYAGGPGSTDTQYFGPGTRLTVL.

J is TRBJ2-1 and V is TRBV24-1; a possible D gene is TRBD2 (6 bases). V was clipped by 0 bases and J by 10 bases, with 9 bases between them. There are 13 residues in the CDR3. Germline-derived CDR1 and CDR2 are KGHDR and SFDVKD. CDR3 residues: CATSDLISGEQFF. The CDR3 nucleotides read TGTGCCACCAGTGATTTGATTAGCGGAGAGCAGTTCTTC.